This T cell receptor beta chain appears in the sequencing data of a study of tumor and adjacent non-tumor tissue in lung cancer. Study-level information: Stage I to III disease affected 10 men and 5 women aged about 31 to 85.

As concerns this clonotype: The CDR3 end shows no conserved phenylalanine or tryptophan, and so a read error is likely.

Trimming removed 2 bases from V and 6 bases from J, with 21 bases in between. CDR1 and CDR2 from the germline V gene are MNHEY and SVGEGT. CDR3 length equals 17 residues. TCRbeta libraries were built with three rounds of nested PCR, modified from ARM-PCR. TCRdb independently ran MiXCR on the multiplex PCR reads; one entry per CDR3 protein. In the table there are more than 85,000 distinct CDR3 sequences, 84% of which are singletons. The template was RNA from unsorted bulk tissue. Sequenced: lung tumor tissue. This receptor was identified in a man between 65 and 85 years old with non-small cell lung cancer. The chain is built from TRBV6-2 or TRBV6-3 and TRBJ2-3; possible D gene TRBD1, 5 bases. CDR3 sequence (DNA): TGTGCCAGCAGTTACCTGATGACAGTAGGCCACTTGGATACGCAGTATTTG. Translating it yields CASSYLMTVGHLDTQYL.